The present entry profiles one TCR beta chain with its context. The antigen is undetermined. Not a single patient had been given any form of treatment at any point before undergoing thyroid surgery. This sample was included in a study of metastatic and nonmetastatic thyroid tumors. Across the whole study: Repertoires of blood and of tissue (tumor or nodule) from malignant and benign thyroid patients were compared.

In the original analysis: In papillary thyroid cancer, a distant-metastasis classifier was built using CDR3 differences across clinicopathological groups. With MiXCR, TCRdb reprocessed the PCR reads. TCRdb's processing, not the study's, gives the V and J calls here. Here the sample spans tens of thousands of clones, about 20% being singletons. Regarding the study as a whole: Across blood and tumor, TCR beta diversity in malignant thyroid tumors was reportedly significantly higher than in benign nodules.

This clonotype was obtained from a female donor with papillary thyroid cancer or a benign thyroid nodule (not recorded which). Some clones in this sample may be carry-over from other donors' samples. The sequenced material came from blood.

The chain's CDR3 is CASSLVGTEAFF. The DNA of the CDR3 is TGTGCCAGCAGTTTGGTCGGCACTGAAGCTTTCTTT. The chain is built from TRBV12-3 or TRBV12-4 and TRBJ1-1, with D unclear. CDR3 length: 12 amino acids. Between the trimmed V and J ends, which lost 3 bases and 4 bases, there was a span of 6 bases.